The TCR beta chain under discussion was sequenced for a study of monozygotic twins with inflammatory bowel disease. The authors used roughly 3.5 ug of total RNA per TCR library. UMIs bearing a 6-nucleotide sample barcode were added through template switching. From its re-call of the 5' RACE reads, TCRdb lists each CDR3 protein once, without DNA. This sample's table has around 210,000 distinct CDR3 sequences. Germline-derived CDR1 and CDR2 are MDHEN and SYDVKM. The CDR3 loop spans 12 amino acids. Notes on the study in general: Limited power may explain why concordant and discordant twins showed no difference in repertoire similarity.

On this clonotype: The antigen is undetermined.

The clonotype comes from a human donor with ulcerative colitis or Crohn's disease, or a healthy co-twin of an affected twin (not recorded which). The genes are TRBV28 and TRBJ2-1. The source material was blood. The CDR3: CASSSDGNEQFF.